Many counts were recorded for the clone carrying this T cell receptor beta chain. This record belongs to a study of T cells in Graves' hyperthyroidism and ophthalmopathy. Amplification yielded TCR beta CDR3 regions, with RNA transcripts as the source. TCR CDR3 regions were first amplified by RT-PCR with HTBI primers. MiXCR was run by TCRdb on the multiplex PCR reads, yielding one entry per CDR3 protein. This sample has 75,000 to 100,000 distinct CDR3 sequences, with roughly 56% found just once. The CDR3 runs 16 residues. The germline gives CDR1 MGHRA, CDR2 YSYEKL. The V end was cut by 1 base, the J end by 0 bases, with 12 bases between.

This chain joins TRBV4-1 and TRBJ1-2; maybe TRBD1 (6 bases). The receptor's source is a woman in her 40s with Graves' hyperthyroidism. Specimen: blood. CDR3 residues: CASSQVPGAPNYGYTF. The CDR3 region has the DNA TGCGCCAGCAGCCAAGTCCCAGGGGCGCCTAACTATGGCTACACCTTC.